This T cell receptor (beta chain) was recorded in a study of blood T cell repertoires in COVID-19. On the study more broadly: Sources were T cells, B-cell-depleted T cells, or PBMCs; the material itself was cDNA or gDNA.

Generated by immunoSEQ multiplex PCR, the TCRdb table keeps only in-frame clones and is missing some. The repertoire holds 310,000 or so clones, with around nine tenths as singletons. The CDR3 spans 13 residues. V lost 0 bases and J 7 bases, leaving 7 bases between the germline ends. Germline assignment: CDR1 ENHRY and CDR2 SYGVKD. This sequence originates from a woman in her twenties or thirties who had recovered from COVID-19. V is TRBV10-3 and J is TRBJ2-1, with D hard to call. Sequenced input: PBMCs or T cells enriched from blood (not recorded which). The CDR3 loop reads CAISESSENEQFF. CDR3 DNA: TGTGCCATCAGTGAGTCGTCCGAGAATGAGCAGTTCTTC.